These T cell receptor beta chains were read from a single sample in a study of blood T cell repertoires in COVID-19. TCRdb's copy holds only in-frame clones and misses some; the assay was immunoSEQ multiplex PCR. The data contain roughly 62,000 clones, around nine tenths of them singletons. The material sequenced was peripheral blood. The source is a human donor with active COVID-19. The donor label of this sample is uncertain. Both conserved end residues are part of each CDR3. Fields, in order: J gene, clone size, V gene, D gene, CDR3 protein, CDR3 DNA. D genes are given only for firm matches. Expanded clones are given a class, and other clones once, few, many or no size at all.

TRBJ2-5	.	TRBV2	.	CASKVDGGETQYF	TGTGCCAGCAAGGTCGACGGCGGAGAGACCCAGTACTTC
TRBJ2-7	.	TRBV19	.	CASNISRSSTYEQYF	TGTGCCAGTAACATTAGCCGAAGTTCGACCTACGAGCAGTACTTC
TRBJ2-3	.	TRBV5-5	.	CASSLAGQDTQYF	TGTGCCAGCAGCTTAGCGGGACAAGATACGCAGTATTTT
TRBJ1-1	.	TRBV30	.	CAWSVTKTIMNTEAFF	TGTGCCTGGAGTGTAACGAAGACTATTATGAACACTGAAGCTTTCTTT
TRBJ2-7	.	TRBV7-2	.	CASSLYGRASSYEQYF	TGTGCCAGCAGCTTATACGGGCGGGCCAGCTCCTACGAGCAGTACTTC
TRBJ2-3	few	TRBV5-1	.	CASSLEGGTQYF	TGCGCCAGCAGCTTGGAGGGAGGTACGCAGTATTTT
TRBJ1-2	.	TRBV28	.	CASSLTPGIILYGYTF	TGTGCCAGCAGTTTAACCCCAGGGATCATTCTCTATGGCTACACCTTC
TRBJ1-2	.	TRBV3-1/TRBV3-2	.	CASSHFEAGKEGYTF	TGTGCCAGCAGCCATTTTGAGGCAGGGAAGGAAGGCTACACCTTC
TRBJ2-1	.	TRBV7-9	.	CASRPPLGADEQFF	TGTGCCAGCAGACCTCCGTTAGGGGCCGATGAGCAGTTCTTC
TRBJ1-5	.	TRBV20-1	.	CSASSVNQPQHF	TGCAGTGCTAGTTCGGTGAATCAGCCCCAGCATTTT
TRBJ1-6	once	TRBV6-5	TRBD1	CASSYDRERSPLHF	TGTGCCAGCAGTTACGACAGGGAGCGTTCACCCCTCCACTTT
TRBJ2-1	once	TRBV19	.	CASSTYGQLNEQFF	TGTGCCAGTAGTACCTATGGACAGCTCAATGAGCAGTTCTTC
TRBJ2-2	.	TRBV7-9	.	CASSFFSSTGELFF	TGTGCCAGCAGCTTTTTTAGTTCCACCGGGGAGCTGTTTTTT
TRBJ2-7	.	TRBV18	.	CASSPLPGGEARKQYF	TGTGCCAGCTCACCACTACCAGGTGGGGAGGCAAGGAAGCAGTACTTC
TRBJ2-3	.	TRBV19	TRBD2	CASMRGGTQYF	TGTGCCAGTATGCGGGGGGGTACGCAGTATTTT
TRBJ1-5	.	TRBV19	.	CASSMMIATTIANQPQHF	TGTGCCAGTAGTATGATGATTGCAACCACCATAGCCAATCAGCCCCAGCATTTT
TRBJ2-1	.	TRBV12-3/TRBV12-4	TRBD1	CASRGQGYNEQFF	TGTGCCAGCAGGGGACAGGGCTACAATGAGCAGTTCTTC
TRBJ1-1	.	TRBV27	TRBD1	CASSRTGPTEAFF	TGTGCCAGCAGCCGGACAGGGCCCACTGAAGCTTTCTTT
TRBJ2-7	once	TRBV5-6	.	CASNRAPGRWYEQYF	TGTGCCAGCAATCGCGCCCCGGGGAGATGGTACGAGCAGTACTTC
TRBJ1-1	.	TRBV2	.	CASRSTVEAFF	TGTGCCAGCAGAAGCACGGTTGAAGCTTTCTTT